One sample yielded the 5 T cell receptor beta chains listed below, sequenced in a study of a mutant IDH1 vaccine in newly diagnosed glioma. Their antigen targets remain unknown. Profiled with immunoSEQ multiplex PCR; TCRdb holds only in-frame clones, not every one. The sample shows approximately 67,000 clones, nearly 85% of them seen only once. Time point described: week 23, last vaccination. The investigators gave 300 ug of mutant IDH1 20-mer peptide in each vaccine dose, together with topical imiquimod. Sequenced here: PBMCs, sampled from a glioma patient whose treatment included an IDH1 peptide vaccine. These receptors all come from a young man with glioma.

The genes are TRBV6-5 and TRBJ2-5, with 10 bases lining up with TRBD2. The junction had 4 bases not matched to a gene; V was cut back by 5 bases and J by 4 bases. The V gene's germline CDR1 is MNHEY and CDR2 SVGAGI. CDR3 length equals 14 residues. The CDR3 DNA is TGTGCCAGCAGTACCATAGCGGGGGGAGAGACCCAGTACTTC. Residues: CASSTIAGGETQYF.

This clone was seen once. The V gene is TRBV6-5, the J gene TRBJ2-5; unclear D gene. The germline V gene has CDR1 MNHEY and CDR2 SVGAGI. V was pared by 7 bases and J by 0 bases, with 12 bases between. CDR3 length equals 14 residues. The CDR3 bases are TGTGCCAGCACCCCTCTATCGTACCAAGAGACCCAGTACTTC. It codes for CASTPLSYQETQYF.

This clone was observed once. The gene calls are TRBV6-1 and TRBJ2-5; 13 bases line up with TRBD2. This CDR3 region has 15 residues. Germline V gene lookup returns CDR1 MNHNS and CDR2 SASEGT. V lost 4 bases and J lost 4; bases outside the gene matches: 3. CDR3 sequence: CASSVGLAGPETQYF. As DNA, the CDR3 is TGTGCCAGCAGTGTGGGACTAGCGGGACCAGAGACCCAGTACTTC.

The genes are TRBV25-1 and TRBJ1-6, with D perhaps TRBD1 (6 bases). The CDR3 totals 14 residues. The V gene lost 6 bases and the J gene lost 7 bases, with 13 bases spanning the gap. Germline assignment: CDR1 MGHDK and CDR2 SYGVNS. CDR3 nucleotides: TGTGCCAGCAGGGAGACCGGGGGCAATTCACCCCTCCACTTT. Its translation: CASRETGGNSPLHF.

CDR3 sequence (DNA): TGTGCCAGCAGCCCCAATCAGGCTGAGCAGTTCTTC. Its translation: CASSPNQAEQFF. V gene TRBV7-2 combines with J gene TRBJ2-1; D is undetermined. This CDR3 has 12 residues. The V end lost 5 bases, the J end lost 9 bases, and 11 bases lay between the germline ends. CDR1 is SGHTA and CDR2 is FQGNSA in the germline V gene. Together with reference TRBV7-2 and TRBJ2-1, the CDR3 gives the full variable domain: GAGVSQSPSNKVTEKGKDVELRCDPISGHTALYWYRQSLGQGLEFLIYFQGNSAPDKSGLPSDRFSAERTGGSVSTLTIQRTQQEDSAVYLCASSPNQAEQFFGPGTRLTVL.